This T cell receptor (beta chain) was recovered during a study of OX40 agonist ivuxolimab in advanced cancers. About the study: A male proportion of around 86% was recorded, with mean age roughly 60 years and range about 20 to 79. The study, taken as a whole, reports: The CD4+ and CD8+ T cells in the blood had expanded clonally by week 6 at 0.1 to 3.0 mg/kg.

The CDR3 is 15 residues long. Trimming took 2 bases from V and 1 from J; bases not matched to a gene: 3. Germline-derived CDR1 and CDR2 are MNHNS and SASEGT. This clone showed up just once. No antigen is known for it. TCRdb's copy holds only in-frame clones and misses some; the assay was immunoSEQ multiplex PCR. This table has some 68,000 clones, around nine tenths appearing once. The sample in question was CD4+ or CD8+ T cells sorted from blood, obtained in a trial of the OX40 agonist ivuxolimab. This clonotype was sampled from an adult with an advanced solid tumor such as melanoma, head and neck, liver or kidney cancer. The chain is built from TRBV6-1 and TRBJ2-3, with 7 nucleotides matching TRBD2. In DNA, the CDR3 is TGTGCCAGCAGTGAAAAGGGAGGGGGCACAGATACGCAGTATTTT. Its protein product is CASSEKGGGTDTQYF.